What follows are 25 T cell receptor beta chains derived from one specimen sequenced in a study of control samples from healthy donors and cancer patients. TCRdb's table, derived via immunoSEQ multiplex PCR, lists solely in-frame clones and lacks some. The sample contains approximately 170,000 clones, around nine tenths of which appear only once. Sequencing was done on a sample of blood. All receptors derive from a woman aged 25 to 39 in good health.

The chain couples TRBV9 to TRBJ2-1, with TRBD2 matching 8 bases. With V trimmed by 0 bases and J by 2 bases, 4 bases remained unmatched. Germline V gives CDR1 SGDLS, CDR2 YYNGEE. CDR3 length: 16 amino acids. CDR3 loop: CASSVEGAGAYNEQFF. The CDR3 DNA reads as TGTGCCAGCAGCGTAGAGGGAGCGGGAGCCTACAATGAGCAGTTCTTC.

V gene TRBV7-6 combines with J gene TRBJ2-7, with 7 bases identical to TRBD2. CDR1 and CDR2 (germline): SGHVS, FNYEAQ. This CDR3 has 14 amino acids. V was clipped by 1 base and J by 7 bases; unmatched bases: 7. The CDR3 here is CASSLEPPGGEQYF. The CDR3 DNA reads as TGTGCCAGCAGCTTAGAGCCCCCGGGAGGAGAGCAGTACTTC.

This chain connects TRBV2 to TRBJ1-5; the match to TRBD1 covers 7 bases. The CDR3 has 13 residues. The V gene end was trimmed by 6 bases and the J gene end by 11 bases; junction bases not matched to a gene: 10. Germline V gene sequence: CDR1 SNHLY, CDR2 FYNNEI. In nucleotides, the CDR3 is TGTGCCAGCAGGGGAGGGACAGTATCAGCCCAGCATTTT. Translating it yields CASRGGTVSAQHF.

The chain has TRBV20-1 and TRBJ1-4; no definite D call. The CDR3 is made up of 11 amino acids. V was clipped by 6 bases and J by 8 bases, with 10 bases between them. In germline, CDR1 is DFQATT, CDR2 SNEGSKA (reference sequence). CDR3 in DNA: TGCAGTGCGTCGGTTGGGGAAAAACTGTTTTTT. It encodes CSASVGEKLFF.

The V gene is TRBV14, the J gene TRBJ1-6; D is undetermined. CDR3 size: 12 residues. Trimming cost V 3 bases and J 5 bases, with 2 bases left between them. Germline V lookup: CDR1 SGHDN, CDR2 FVKESK. The CDR3 nucleotides are TGTGCCAGCAGCCACCATAATTCACCCCTCCACTTT. Amino acid sequence: CASSHHNSPLHF.

The V call is TRBV7-6, the J call TRBJ2-1; TRBD2 matches at 11 bases. The CDR3 length is 16 residues. Germline V gene lookup returns CDR1 SGHVS and CDR2 FNYEAQ. The J segment lost 8 bases and the V segment lost 5 bases, leaving 11 bases of the junction unmatched. CDR3 in amino acids: CASSHAGTSGLHEQFF. Written as DNA, the CDR3 is TGTGCCAGCAGCCACGCCGGGACTAGCGGACTGCATGAGCAGTTCTTC.

The chain recombines TRBV19 with TRBJ1-4; maybe TRBD1 (5 bases). Germline CDR1 is LNHDA and CDR2 is SQIVND (reference sequence). Between the trimmed V and J ends, which lost 5 bases and 8 bases, there was a span of 18 bases. This CDR3 has 15 amino acids. The CDR3 sequence: CASSASTGLGEKLFF. The CDR3 region has the DNA TGTGCCAGTAGTGCTTCAACGGGGCTGGGAGAAAAACTGTTTTTT.

The rearrangement links TRBV7-2 to TRBJ2-7; no firm D call. V lost 2 bases to trimming and J lost 4 bases, with 9 bases between them. This CDR3 is built from 13 residues. Germline values: CDR1 SGHTA, CDR2 FQGNSA. CDR3 nucleotide sequence: TGTGCCAGCAGCTTACTGGTATCGTACGAGCAGTACTTC. It encodes CASSLLVSYEQYF.

V usage is TRBV27 and J usage is TRBJ1-1; D is unresolved. CDR1 is MNHEY and CDR2 is SMNVEV in the germline V gene (reference sequence). Trimming stripped 8 bases from V and 11 bases from J, with 18 bases between. There are 12 residues in the CDR3. CDR3 DNA sequence: TGTGCCAGCTCGGGAACAAAGGCGGGGGCTTTCTTT. As protein: CASSGTKAGAFF.

J is TRBJ1-2 and V is TRBV5-4; D not certain. Germline V CDR1 and CDR2: SGHNT, YYREEE (reference sequence). This CDR3 contains 13 residues. Deletions cut 1 base from V and 8 bases from J, with 12 bases between. DNA for the CDR3: TGTGCCAGCAGCTTGTTTAGTAACAAGGGCTACACCTTC. Translated: CASSLFSNKGYTF.

The V gene is TRBV19, the J gene TRBJ1-1; perhaps TRBD1 as D (5 bases). V was pared by 3 bases and J by 7 bases, with 9 bases between. The CDR3 runs 12 residues. Germline loops: CDR1 LNHDA, CDR2 SQIVND (reference sequence). CDR3 sequence: CASSIWGYEAFF. The CDR3 DNA is TGTGCCAGTAGTATTTGGGGGTATGAAGCTTTCTTT. The variable domain in full, completed from reference TRBV19 and TRBJ1-1, reads DGGITQSPKYLFRKEGQNVTLSCEQNLNHDAMYWYRQDPGQGLRLIYYSQIVNDFQKGDIAEGYSVSREKKESFPLTVTSAQKNPTAFYLCASSIWGYEAFFGQGTRLTVV.

This clone was seen a handful of times. J is TRBJ2-1 and V is TRBV10-1; D is ambiguous. CDR3 length: 13 residues. V lost 6 bases and J lost 8, with 14 bases in between. Germline V lookup: CDR1 WNHNN, CDR2 SYGVQD (reference sequence). CDR3 in amino acids: CASSPGSFHEQFF. Written as DNA, the CDR3 is TGCGCCAGCAGCCCGGGCAGTTTCCATGAGCAGTTCTTC.

For the CDR3, the DNA is TGCGCCAGCAGCTCAGGGGGACTAGCGGGAGCCAATGAGCAGTTCTTC. It specifies CASSSGGLAGANEQFF. V and J are TRBV5-1 and TRBJ2-1; 14 bases match TRBD2. From germline, CDR1 is SGHRS and CDR2 YFSETQ. Trimming cost V 3 bases and J 6 bases; bases outside gene matches: 5. The CDR3 sequence is 16 residues long.

As DNA, the CDR3 is TGCGCCAGCAGTTCCGGGACGGTACTAGCGGTGAGCACAGATACGCAGTATTTT. This codes for CASSSGTVLAVSTDTQYF. The genes are TRBV23-1 and TRBJ2-3; 8 bases match TRBD2. TRBV23-1 is an open reading frame whose function is uncertain. This CDR3 has 18 amino acids. With 5 bases clipped from V and 0 bases from J, the junction kept 13 bases outside the gene matches.

The chain couples TRBV28 to TRBJ2-7; no definite D call. The germline CDR1 and CDR2 sequences are MDHEN and SYDVKM. V shed 5 bases and J shed 0 bases, with 8 bases lying between them. This CDR3 has 13 residues. CDR3 in DNA: TGTGCCAGCAGTCGAGCGTCCTCCTACGAGCAGTACTTC. Protein sequence: CASSRASSYEQYF.

The gene calls are TRBV11-2 and TRBJ2-5, with no clear D. Trimming took 3 bases from V and 0 from J, leaving 2 bases between them. CDR1 SGHAT and CDR2 FQNNGV come from the germline V gene. The CDR3 has 12 residues. CDR3 amino acids: CASSLNQETQYF. DNA of the CDR3: TGTGCCAGCAGCTTGAACCAAGAGACCCAGTACTTC. Full variable domain (remainder filled in from reference TRBV11-2 and TRBJ2-5): EAGVAQSPRYKIIEKRQSVAFWCNPISGHATLYWYQQILGQGPKLLIQFQNNGVVDDSQLPKDRFSAERLKGVDSTLKIQPAKLEDSAVYLCASSLNQETQYFGPGTRLLVL.

V and J are TRBV6-1 and TRBJ2-6; D is possibly TRBD2 (5 bases). The V end lost 1 base, the J end lost 3 bases, and 7 bases lay between the germline ends. The CDR3 covers 15 residues. Germline V gene lookup returns CDR1 MNHNS and CDR2 SASEGT. The CDR3 nucleotides are TGTGCCAGCAGTGAAGTCGGGAATGGGGCCAACGTCCTGACTTTC. This translates into CASSEVGNGANVLTF.

This chain uses TRBV7-9 with TRBJ1-2, with TRBD1 as a possible D gene (6 bases). The V gene's germline CDR1 is SEHNR and CDR2 FQNEAQ (reference sequence). V lost 5 bases to trimming and J lost 4 bases, with 17 bases between them. There are 15 residues in the CDR3. CDR3 nucleotide sequence: TGTGCCAGCAGCCCCAGGGGTGGGGGCCCCTATGGCTACACCTTC. Its protein product is CASSPRGGGPYGYTF.

CDR3 amino acids: CAISSSGIRDEQFF. The CDR3 region has the DNA TGTGCCATCAGTTCCAGCGGGATCCGAGATGAGCAGTTCTTC. This chain uses TRBV10-3 with TRBJ2-1; 7 bases are shared with TRBD2. The CDR3 sequence is 14 residues long. Per the germline V gene, CDR1 is ENHRY and CDR2 is SYGVKD. Trimming removed 5 bases from V and 8 bases from J; junction bases left unmatched: 9.

The CDR3 region is CASSYQGTAGNTIYF. CDR3 DNA: TGTGCCAGCAGTTACCAGGGGACAGCGGGAAACACCATATATTTT. V is TRBV6-5 and J is TRBJ1-3; 7 positions match TRBD1. With V trimmed by 2 bases and J by 4 bases, 5 bases remained unmatched. The CDR3 covers 15 residues. Germline V lookup: CDR1 MNHEY, CDR2 SVGAGI.

The V gene is TRBV7-2, the J gene TRBJ2-7, with D possibly being TRBD1 (5 bases). CDR1 is SGHTA and CDR2 is FQGNSA in the germline V gene. V was clipped by 8 bases and J by 0 bases, with 11 bases between them. CDR3 size: 13 residues. The CDR3 DNA reads as TGTGCCAGCGGCAGGGTTCCCTCCTACGAGCAGTACTTC. Encoded protein: CASGRVPSYEQYF.

The chain couples TRBV2 to TRBJ1-5, with 8 bases aligning to TRBD1. Germline V gene data show CDR1 as SNHLY and CDR2 as FYNNEI. Trimming took 6 bases from V and 7 from J; bases not matched to a gene: 8. CDR3 length: 14 amino acids. The CDR3 here is CASSLQGEKQPQHF. CDR3 DNA: TGTGCCAGCAGCTTACAGGGGGAGAAACAGCCCCAGCATTTT.

This clone was recorded only once. This chain links TRBV10-2 with TRBJ2-3; possibly TRBD2 for D (6 bases). Germline loops: CDR1 WSHSY, CDR2 SAAADI. This CDR3 spans 15 amino acids. With 3 bases removed from V and 5 bases from J, the gap between germline ends came to 15 bases. In DNA form, the CDR3 reads TGCGCCAGCAGTGATTGGGCGGGAAGCCAAGATACGCAGTATTTT. Protein product: CASSDWAGSQDTQYF.

The chain uses TRBV13 and TRBJ2-7, with D possibly TRBD2 on 6 matching bases. With 5 bases removed from V and 0 bases from J, the gap between germline ends came to 17 bases. CDR3 length: 16 residues. Germline V gene sequence: CDR1 PRHDT, CDR2 FYEKMQ (reference sequence). The CDR3, as DNA: TGTGCCAGCAGCGCCAACGGCGGGACCCGCTCCTACGAGCAGTACTTC. The encoded protein is CASSANGGTRSYEQYF.

V usage is TRBV6-5 and J usage is TRBJ2-7; 7 positions agree with TRBD1. Germline trimming cut 5 bases from V and 5 bases from J; bases unmatched to any gene: 9. From germline, CDR1 is MNHEY and CDR2 SVGAGI. The CDR3 runs to 14 residues. CDR3 in amino acids: CASSHRGSRDEQYF. CDR3 DNA sequence: TGTGCCAGCAGTCACAGGGGAAGCAGAGACGAGCAGTACTTC.